What follows are 19 T cell receptor beta chains derived from one specimen sequenced in a study of regulatory T cells in long-lasting Graves disease. Described time point: newly diagnosed GD, antithyroid drugs for less than 3 months. PBMCs were the source of the RNA used for TCR sequencing. Sequencing libraries for TCR beta were prepared with iRepertoire HTBI primers and Arm-PCR of CDR3 regions. TCRdb recomputed calls from the multiplex PCR reads with MiXCR, one row per CDR3 protein. The data hold some 250,000 distinct CDR3 sequences, with 15% to 20% observed a single time. These data also featured in a second study, about T cells in Graves' hyperthyroidism and ophthalmopathy.

The sample in question was peripheral blood mononuclear cells (PBMCs), obtained at new diagnosis, from a patient treated with antithyroid drugs. The receptors here all came from a woman aged 25 to 39 with Graves disease.

This clonotype was counted ten times or more. The chain links TRBV6-1 to TRBJ2-3; a possible D gene is TRBD2 (5 bases). CDR1 MNHNS and CDR2 SASEGT come from the germline V gene. The V end was cut by 5 bases, the J end by 1 base, with 10 bases between. CDR3 size: 14 residues. The CDR3 DNA is TGTGCCAGCAGTCCCCTTAGCGGCACAGATACGCAGTATTTT. It is translated as CASSPLSGTDTQYF.

A word on this clonotype: This could be a read error, since a much larger clone is one nucleotide away. The conserved closing phenylalanine or tryptophan is absent in this CDR3, likely reflecting a read error. V is TRBV15 and J is TRBJ1-2; D is unclear. This CDR3 region has 15 residues. The ends were cut back, 0 bases at V and 4 bases at J, with 12 bases in the middle. CDR1 is LNHNV and CDR2 is YYDKDF in the germline V gene (reference sequence). CDR3 sequence (DNA): TGTGCCACCAGCAGAGATTTGGGCTTAAGCTATGGCTACACCTCC. Encoded protein: CATSRDLGLSYGYTS.

At least ten counts were recorded for this clonotype. The CDR3 is CAISADRGGEQYF. In DNA form, the CDR3 reads TGTGCCATCAGTGCTGACAGGGGAGGGGAGCAGTACTTC. The chain has TRBV10-3 and TRBJ2-7, with D possibly being TRBD1 (8 bases). CDR3 size: 13 residues. Trimming left V 4 bases short and J 7 bases short, with 14 bases between. The germline gives CDR1 ENHRY, CDR2 SYGVKD.

This clonotype came up many times. The V and J genes are TRBV7-2 and TRBJ2-7; 7 bases are shared with TRBD1. Germline V gene lookup returns CDR1 SGHTA and CDR2 FQGNSA. The length of the CDR3 is 15 residues. J lost 3 bases, V lost 5 bases, and 10 bases had no gene match. CDR3: CASSPGQVKSYEQYF. The CDR3 coding sequence is TGTGCCAGCAGCCCAGGACAGGTGAAGAGCTACGAGCAGTACTTC.

This clonotype occurred a few times. V is TRBV20-1 and J is TRBJ2-3, with unresolved D. Germline-derived CDR1 and CDR2 are DFQATT and SNEGSKA (reference sequence). V shed 0 bases and J shed 12 bases, with 10 bases lying between them. The CDR3 sequence is 11 residues long. The CDR3 sequence is CSARDPPTQYF. The DNA for the CDR3 is TGCAGTGCTAGAGATCCACCCACTCAGTATTTT.

Comment on this clonotype: A far larger clone is one nucleotide away, so this likely arose from a read error. This chain links TRBV4-1 with TRBJ1-2; maybe TRBD1 (6 bases). CDR1 and CDR2 from the germline V gene are MGHRA and YSYEKL. The CDR3 totals 13 residues. The chain's CDR3 is CASSHRTDYGYTF. CDR3 nucleotide sequence: TGTGCCAGCAGCCACAGGACAGACTATGGCTACACCTTC.

This clonotype was found many times. This sequence joins TRBV3-1 and TRBJ1-6; D call uncertain. Trimming removed 1 base from V and 4 bases from J, with 8 bases in between. The germline CDR1 and CDR2 sequences are LGHDT and YNNKEL (reference sequence). This CDR3 is built from 15 residues. CDR3 DNA: TGTGCCAGCAGCCAAGGGACCGGGTATAATTCACCCCTCCACTTT. Its translation: CASSQGTGYNSPLHF.

This clonotype came up a few times. A much larger clone lies one base from this, so it may be a read error. The chain recombines TRBV20-1 with TRBJ1-3, with D perhaps TRBD1 (6 bases). From germline, CDR1 is DFQATT and CDR2 SNEGSKA (reference sequence). This CDR3 comprises 11 residues. V gave up 7 bases and J gave up 7 bases, with 11 bases separating them. Written as DNA, the CDR3 is TGCAGTGTTAGGGGGTGGAACACCATATATTTT. Its protein is CSVRGWNTIYF.

The CDR3 here is CASSYIVTEGDSPLHF. CDR3 nucleotide sequence: TGTGCCAGCAGTTACATAGTCACGGAGGGAGATTCACCCCTCCACTTT. The chain carries TRBV6-9 and TRBJ1-6; no definite D call. From germline, CDR1 is MNHGY and CDR2 SVAAGI. Trimming pared 3 bases from V and 8 bases from J, leaving 17 bases between. This CDR3 spans 16 amino acids.

Comments on this clonotype: This may arise from a read error, as a much more abundant clone is one base away. CDR3 nucleotide sequence: TGTGCCAGCAGTGATTTGGACTCTTCTAGCACAGATACGCAGTATTTT. It encodes CASSDLDSSSTDTQYF. The chain combines TRBV27 with TRBJ2-3; D may be TRBD2 (5 bases). This CDR3 is built from 16 residues. Germline loops: CDR1 MNHEY, CDR2 SMNVEV (reference sequence). Deletions cut 5 bases from V and 0 bases from J, with 15 bases between.

At least ten counts were recorded for this clonotype. This chain connects TRBV12-3 or TRBV12-4 to TRBJ1-1; D not resolved. The CDR3 runs to 11 residues. V shed 3 bases and J shed 4 bases, with 3 bases lying between them. CDR3 sequence reads: CASSFGTEAFF. The CDR3 DNA reads TGTGCCAGCAGTTTCGGCACTGAAGCTTTCTTT.

This clonotype was counted ten times or more. The V gene is TRBV6-1, the J gene TRBJ1-4; 7 bases fit TRBD1. The germline gives CDR1 MNHNS, CDR2 SASEGT. J was trimmed by 6 bases and V by 6 bases; bases with no gene match: 10. The CDR3 has 15 residues. The CDR3 bases are TGTGCCAGCAGGGGGGACAGTAGTAGGCATGAAAAACTGTTTTTT. It yields the protein CASRGDSSRHEKLFF.

This clonotype was seen many times. This chain links TRBV11-3 with TRBJ1-1; TRBD1 matches 12 bases. Germline V gives CDR1 SGHNT, CDR2 YENEEA. The CDR3 contains 18 residues. J gave up 1 base and V 6 bases, and 12 bases lay outside the gene matches. The CDR3 region is CASSPGTGGTATNTEAFF. In DNA, the CDR3 is TGTGCCAGCAGTCCCGGGACAGGGGGCACAGCCACGAACACTGAAGCTTTCTTT.

This clonotype was detected ten times or more. The CDR3 region is CASGLGRRAGTGGLGPYNEQFF. The DNA of the CDR3 is TGTGCTAGTGGTTTGGGTCGCCGTGCAGGGACGGGTGGACTAGGTCCCTACAATGAGCAGTTCTTC. The J gene is TRBJ2-1, the V gene TRBV12-5, with 7 bases identical to TRBD2. The CDR3 runs to 22 residues. After removal of 1 base from V and 2 bases from J, the junction contained 23 bases not matched to a gene. Germline V gene sequence: CDR1 LGHNT, CDR2 FRNRAP.

This clonotype was seen ten or more times. CDR3 in amino acids: CASSLGSVRGETQYF. The CDR3 region has the DNA TGTGCCAGCAGCTTAGGGTCGGTGCGAGGGGAGACCCAGTACTTC. The chain recombines TRBV7-6 with TRBJ2-5, with D perhaps TRBD2 (5 bases). The V end lost 1 base, the J end lost 5 bases, and 14 bases lay between the germline ends. Germline V gene sequence: CDR1 SGHVS, CDR2 FNYEAQ. This CDR3 is built from 15 residues.

This clonotype was counted a few times. A single base separates this from a much larger clone, so it may be a read error. The rearrangement uses TRBV15 and TRBJ2-7; TRBD2 matches at 9 bases. J gave up 7 bases and V 3 bases, and 10 bases lay outside the gene matches. There are 15 residues in the CDR3. CDR1 and CDR2 (germline): LNHNV, YYDKDF (reference sequence). The CDR3 sequence: CATSSASGDYNEQYF. CDR3 DNA sequence: TGTGCCACCAGCAGTGCTAGCGGGGATTACAATGAGCAGTACTTC.

This clonotype was picked up many times. At one of its ends the junction is not consistent with the germline gene, which may arise from a read error. CDR3 sequence reads: CASSLAGETEAFF. The CDR3 bases are TGTGCCAGCAGCTTAGCAGGGGAGACTGAAGCTTTCTTT. This rearrangement joins TRBV5-1 to TRBJ1-1; maybe TRBD1 (6 bases). The germline CDR1 and CDR2 sequences are SGHRS and YFSETQ. The CDR3 is 13 residues long.

This clonotype came up many times. V is TRBV11-2 and J is TRBJ1-2; possible D gene TRBD1, 5 bases. Germline V gene data show CDR1 as SGHAT and CDR2 as FQNNGV. V lost 3 bases to trimming and J lost 8 bases, with 13 bases between them. The CDR3 consists of 13 residues. For the CDR3, the DNA is TGTGCCAGCAGCTTCTCCGGGACTGCGGGCTACACCTTC. This encodes CASSFSGTAGYTF. Complete variable domain (other parts from reference TRBV11-2 and TRBJ1-2): EAGVAQSPRYKIIEKRQSVAFWCNPISGHATLYWYQQILGQGPKLLIQFQNNGVVDDSQLPKDRFSAERLKGVDSTLKIQPAKLEDSAVYLCASSFSGTAGYTFGSGTRLTVV.

Notes on this clonotype: Being one base from a much bigger clone, this may be a read error. This likely comes from a read error, as the CDR3 has no conserved phenylalanine or tryptophan at its end. The V call is TRBV11-3, the J call TRBJ2-1; TRBD1 aligns across 8 bases. V shed 0 bases and J 0 bases; nucleotides not matched to a gene: 1. CDR1 is SGHNT and CDR2 is YENEEA in the germline V gene. The CDR3 is made up of 16 amino acids. CDR3 amino acids: CASSLEGQDSYNEQFV. The CDR3 DNA reads TGTGCCAGCAGCTTAGAGGGACAGGACTCCTACAATGAGCAGTTCGTC.